One and the same sample provided the 26 T cell receptor beta chains below, sequenced in a study of tumor-infiltrating lymphocytes in primary liver carcinoma. Starting material for RNA and DNA co-extraction consisted of 20-30 mg of unsorted bulk tissue. TCR beta cDNA came from roughly 0.45 ug total RNA, primed with a constant-region primer. Three rounds of nested multiplex PCR with slightly modified ARM-PCR produced TCR beta libraries. Amplification in the first two PCR rounds was performed using TRBV1-TRBV30 forward primers and a C-beta reverse primer for 10 cycles each. TCRdb passed the multiplex PCR reads through MiXCR, listing each CDR3 protein once. Of tens of thousands of distinct CDR3 sequences listed, about three quarters are singletons. Sequencing input: liver tumor tissue from sampling region 1. Subset defined: tumor region T1, superior pole. The origin of the receptors is a man aged 35 to 55 with primary liver carcinoma and hepatitis B virus infection.

As concerns this clonotype: Here the CDR3 omits its conserved ending phenylalanine or tryptophan, so a read error is the likely source. The chain employs TRBV29-1 and TRBJ2-1, with D hard to call. Germline V gene data show CDR1 as SQVTM and CDR2 as ANQGSEA. The V end lost 1 base, the J end lost 4 bases, and 11 bases lay between the germline ends. This CDR3 is built from 14 residues. The CDR3 loop reads CSVEVSAPYNEQFY. CDR3 sequence (DNA): TGCAGCGTTGAAGTTTCGGCACCGTACAATGAGCAGTTCTAC.

In its sample, this clonotype was seen many times. V usage is TRBV4-2 and J usage is TRBJ1-4, with 7 bases fitting TRBD1. Germline CDR1 and CDR2: LGHNA and YNFKEQ. Trimming cost V 0 bases and J 7 bases; bases outside gene matches: 8. CDR3 length equals 16 residues. The CDR3 DNA sequence: TGTGCCAGCAGCCAAGATTTACAGGGGATGGGTGAAAAACTGTTTTTT. This sequence encodes CASSQDLQGMGEKLFF.

This clonotype came up a few times. Relative to the germline gene, one junction end is altered; a read error may explain this. This chain connects TRBV11-2 to TRBJ2-1, with D perhaps matching TRBD1 or TRBD2 (5 bases each). The germline CDR1 and CDR2 sequences are SGHAT and FQNNGV. CDR3 length equals 13 residues. The CDR3 loop reads CVSSLGTHNEQFF. The DNA of the CDR3 is TGTGTCAGCAGCTTAGGGACCCACAATGAGCAGTTCTTC.

The rearrangement links TRBV11-2 to TRBJ2-2, with D possibly TRBD1 on 6 matching bases. From germline, CDR1 is SGHAT and CDR2 FQNNGV. CDR3 length: 17 amino acids. Deletions cut 0 bases from V and 6 bases from J, with 17 bases between. The CDR3 DNA reads as TGTGCCAGCAGCTTAGAAACTTGGGGGCAGGAGGCCGGGGAGCTGTTTTTT. This codes for CASSLETWGQEAGELFF.

As regards this clonotype: Sequence at one end of the junction differs from germline and may be a read error. This chain uses TRBV7-9 with TRBJ1-1; D is unclear. This CDR3 spans 13 amino acids. Germline CDR1 and CDR2: SEHNR and FQNEAQ (reference sequence). Written as DNA, the CDR3 is TGTGCCAGCAGCTTCGAACAGAGTGGTGAAGCTTCCTTT. Its translation is CASSFEQSGEASF.

This clonotype ranks as medium-sized. The V gene is TRBV11-2, the J gene TRBJ2-3, with D perhaps given as TRBD1 or TRBD2 (5 bases each). Deletions cut 3 bases from V and 0 bases from J, with 7 bases between. The CDR3 totals 14 residues. Germline loops: CDR1 SGHAT, CDR2 FQNNGV. Written as DNA, the CDR3 is TGTGCCAGCAGCTTTCGGGACAGCACAGATACGCAGTATTTT. It yields the protein CASSFRDSTDTQYF.

The CDR3 region is CASSQSSPGTERFF. In nucleotides, the CDR3 is TGTGCCAGCAGTCAAAGTTCCCCGGGGACTGAACGTTTCTTT. The chain couples TRBV12-3 or TRBV12-4 to TRBJ1-1; TRBD1 is a possible D gene (5 bases). The CDR3 extends over 14 amino acids. V gave up 5 bases and J gave up 13 bases, with 23 bases separating them.

This clonotype was counted a few times. A much bigger clone sits one base away, suggesting this may be a read error. The CDR3 DNA reads as TGCAGCGTTACCGGGGTCTCGTGGGAGACCCGGTACTTC. It encodes CSVTGVSWETRYF. V gene TRBV29-1 combines with J gene TRBJ2-5; possibly TRBD2 for D (5 bases). CDR1 and CDR2 from the germline V gene are SQVTM and ANQGSEA. CDR3 size: 13 residues.

This clonotype occurred many times. The J gene is TRBJ2-1, the V gene TRBV6-5, with TRBD2 matching over 14 bases. Trimming took 5 bases from V and 6 from J; bases not matched to a gene: 9. The germline CDR1 and CDR2 sequences are MNHEY and SVGAGI. The length of the CDR3 is 17 residues. The CDR3 protein is CASSLRLAGGSANEQFF. CDR3 bases: TGTGCCAGCAGTCTGCGACTAGCGGGAGGGTCTGCCAATGAGCAGTTCTTC.

This clonotype has only one observation. The chain recombines TRBV11-2 with TRBJ2-2; D is possibly TRBD2 (6 bases). The germline V and J ends were trimmed by 5 bases and 3 bases, with 19 bases remaining between them. CDR3 length equals 17 residues. The germline V gene encodes CDR1 SGHAT and CDR2 FQNNGV. CDR3 residues: CASSEGLSERYTGELFF. Here the CDR3 DNA reads TGTGCCAGCAGCGAAGGACTATCGGAGCGGTACACCGGGGAGCTGTTTTTT.

This clonotype showed up many times. V gene TRBV28 combines with J gene TRBJ2-7; a weak D match, TRBD1 (8 bases). V dropped 5 bases and J dropped 4 bases, with 15 bases sitting between them. The CDR3 is 14 residues long. Germline CDR1 and CDR2: MDHEN and SYDVKM. CDR3 region: CASSNTGGAYEQYF. DNA for the CDR3: TGTGCCAGCAGTAACACAGGGGGGGCGTACGAGCAGTACTTC.

About this clonotype itself: The germline gene is not matched at one end of the junction; a read error may be the cause. The chain joins TRBV14 to TRBJ2-5, with 8 nucleotides matching TRBD2. Germline V gives CDR1 SGHDN, CDR2 FVKESK. The CDR3 consists of 13 residues. In DNA, the CDR3 is TGTGCCTGCAGCCCCCTCCGGGGGGGGACCCAGTACTTC. This translates into CACSPLRGGTQYF.

The chain has TRBV14 and TRBJ1-1, with D perhaps TRBD1 (5 bases). The length of the CDR3 is 15 residues. The V end was cut by 4 bases, the J end by 7 bases, with 19 bases between. The germline V gene has CDR1 SGHDN and CDR2 FVKESK. CDR3 DNA: TGTGCCAGCAGCCTACAGGCTATTCCGAATATTGAAGCTTTCTTT. Protein product: CASSLQAIPNIEAFF.

The V call is TRBV29-1, the J call TRBJ2-7; D tentatively reads TRBD1 or TRBD2 (6 bases each). CDR3 length: 14 residues. Germline-derived CDR1 and CDR2 are SQVTM and ANQGSEA. V lost 5 bases and J lost 2, with 16 bases in between. The CDR3 protein is CSVIKGGSPYEQYF. In DNA, the CDR3 is TGCAGCGTTATAAAGGGGGGCAGCCCCTACGAGCAGTACTTC.

This clonotype has only one observation. Here the CDR3 omits its conserved ending phenylalanine or tryptophan, so a read error is the likely source. The chain is built from TRBV29-1 and TRBJ2-5; D may be TRBD2 (5 bases). Germline loops: CDR1 SQVTM, CDR2 ANQGSEA. V was clipped by 6 bases and J by 3 bases, with 20 bases between them. CDR3 length equals 15 residues. CDR3 nucleotides: TGCAGCGTCCGGCGCGGGCTAGCAGGAGAAGAGACCCAGTACCTC. As protein: CSVRRGLAGEETQYL.

Concerning this clonotype: One end of the junction does not line up with germline, which may come from a read error. The chain combines TRBV18 with TRBJ2-1; D is unresolved. This CDR3 is built from 14 residues. CDR1 is KGHSH and CDR2 is LQKENI in the germline V gene. CDR3 in DNA: TGTACCAGCTCCCCTTTTGAATCCTACAATGAGCAGTTCTTC. Amino acid sequence: CTSSPFESYNEQFF.

The V call is TRBV29-1, the J call TRBJ2-1; tentatively, D is TRBD1 (6 bases). This CDR3 has 12 residues. V was trimmed by 4 bases and J by 7 bases, leaving 11 bases between them. Germline assignment: CDR1 SQVTM and CDR2 ANQGSEA. In nucleotides, the CDR3 is TGCAGCGTTGTTAGGCAGGGGAATGAGCAGTTCTTC. Protein sequence: CSVVRQGNEQFF.

This clonotype was recorded only once. At one boundary the junction diverges from the germline segment, which might be a read error. The chain carries TRBV6-1 and TRBJ2-3; D is perhaps TRBD1 or TRBD2 (6 bases each). CDR3 length equals 17 residues. The germline CDR1 and CDR2 sequences are MNHNS and SASEGT. The CDR3 reads CASSLTGGAGGTDKQYF. In DNA form, the CDR3 reads TGTGCCAGCAGTTTAACAGGAGGCGCCGGGGGCACAGATAAGCAGTATTTT.

Concerning this clonotype: It may be a read error: a sequence one base away is much more abundant. The conserved phenylalanine or tryptophan normally closing the CDR3 is absent here, so this likely arose from a read error. The chain uses TRBV7-8 and TRBJ2-3; a weak D match, TRBD2 (6 bases). The CDR3 totals 14 residues. V shed 10 bases and J shed 8 bases, with 22 bases lying between them. Germline V gives CDR1 SGHVS, CDR2 FQNEAQ. CDR3 bases: TGTGCCACCCAGAGGTCGGGAGCGGAAGTTACGCAGTATTCT. The encoded protein is CATQRSGAEVTQYS.

This chain links TRBV7-9 with TRBJ2-3, with D perhaps matching TRBD2 (6 bases). The V and J ends lost 10 bases and 6 bases respectively, with 20 bases between them. The CDR3 consists of 14 residues. Germline loops: CDR1 SEHNR, CDR2 FQNEAQ (reference sequence). The CDR3 region has the DNA TGTGCCAACAACATTAGTAGGGAGGAGGATACGCAGTATTTT. Translation gives CANNISREEDTQYF.

The chain links TRBV29-1 to TRBJ2-5; 7 bases map to TRBD2. The CDR3 has 13 amino acids. Germline CDR1 SQVTM, CDR2 ANQGSEA. V gave up 4 bases and J gave up 14 bases; unmatched junction bases: 16. CDR3 nucleotides: TGCAGCGTTGTTGGGAGGGCTGCTGAGACTCAATACTTC. It translates to CSVVGRAAETQYF.

Here the CDR3 DNA reads TGCGCCAGGAGCCTAGCGGGGAGGGGATGCGAGCAGTACTTC. It encodes CARSLAGRGCEQYF. V and J are TRBV5-1 and TRBJ2-7, with 9 bases that match TRBD2. There are 14 residues in the CDR3. Germline CDR1 reads SGHRS; CDR2 reads YFSETQ. With 8 bases clipped from V and 6 bases from J, the junction kept 12 bases outside the gene matches.

This clonotype was observed many times. The chain links TRBV29-1 to TRBJ2-3, with D tentatively TRBD2 (5 bases). V was pared by 5 bases and J by 3 bases, with 9 bases between. The CDR3 runs to 12 residues. The V gene's germline CDR1 is SQVTM and CDR2 ANQGSEA. The CDR3 DNA is TGCAGCGTTTCCGGAGGAACAGATACGCAGTATTTT. Translated, it gives CSVSGGTDTQYF.

The chain is built from TRBV29-1 and TRBJ2-2; the match to TRBD2 covers 7 bases. The germline CDR1 and CDR2 sequences are SQVTM and ANQGSEA. J gave up 6 bases and V 0 bases, and 7 bases lay outside the gene matches. CDR3 length: 15 amino acids. This CDR3 reads CSVEEAAGVPGELFF. The DNA for the CDR3 is TGCAGCGTTGAAGAGGCGGCGGGAGTCCCCGGGGAGCTGTTTTTT.

The genes are TRBV12-3 or TRBV12-4 and TRBJ2-2, with 7 nucleotides matching TRBD2. With V trimmed by 6 bases and J by 3 bases, 7 bases remained unmatched. CDR3 length: 15 amino acids. CDR3 bases: TGTGCCAGCAGGCGAAGCGGGGCTGACACCGGGGAGCTGTTTTTT. Translated, it gives CASRRSGADTGELFF.

This clonotype has more than one count but fewer than ten. The rearrangement joins TRBV28 to TRBJ2-3; no clear D. CDR1 is MDHEN and CDR2 is SYDVKM in the germline V gene. This CDR3 comprises 16 residues. V lost 7 bases, J lost 6 bases, and 23 bases lay in between. The CDR3 reads CASTPPAELGLDTQYF. CDR3 coding DNA: TGTGCCAGCACTCCCCCGGCGGAGCTAGGATTGGATACGCAGTATTTT.